These T cell receptor beta chains were read from a single sample in a study of blood T cell repertoires in COVID-19. This table comes from immunoSEQ multiplex PCR, and its TCRdb copy is limited to in-frame clones, with some not included. The sample has some 120,000 clones; 70% to 85% are singletons. What was sequenced was peripheral blood. All receptors come from a man in his 70s with active or convalescent COVID-19. The CDR3 runs from the conserved cysteine through the conserved F or W. Each record gives: D gene, CDR3 length, V gene, CDR3 protein. The D gene is left open where the match is weak.

D gene: TRBD1
CDR3 length: 16
V gene: TRBV27
CDR3 protein: CASRFAAGTGPEKLFF

D gene: -
CDR3 length: 14
V gene: TRBV11-3
CDR3 protein: CASRGARTDYEQYF

D gene: TRBD2
CDR3 length: 19
V gene: TRBV11-2
CDR3 protein: CASSWGLAGGRVGTDTQYF

D gene: TRBD2
CDR3 length: 17
V gene: TRBV5-1
CDR3 protein: CASSLVKVAGGTDTQYF

D gene: TRBD1
CDR3 length: 13
V gene: TRBV29-1
CDR3 protein: CSVIQGANYGYTF

D gene: TRBD1
CDR3 length: 13
V gene: TRBV7-9
CDR3 protein: CASSKGQATEAFF

D gene: -
CDR3 length: 13
V gene: TRBV5-1
CDR3 protein: CASSFRLNTEAFF

D gene: -
CDR3 length: 15
V gene: TRBV9
CDR3 protein: CASSVVSSGTGELFF

D gene: -
CDR3 length: 15
V gene: TRBV5-1
CDR3 protein: CASSAATGRGGGYTF

D gene: TRBD1
CDR3 length: 17
V gene: TRBV11-3
CDR3 protein: CASSLDRGPTTNEKLFF

D gene: -
CDR3 length: 16
V gene: TRBV30
CDR3 protein: CAWSVQGLSSYNEQFF

D gene: -
CDR3 length: 15
V gene: TRBV5-8
CDR3 protein: CASRLNGLGRGGYTF

D gene: TRBD2
CDR3 length: 16
V gene: TRBV5-1
CDR3 protein: CASSFRLAGNTGELFF

D gene: TRBD2
CDR3 length: 17
V gene: TRBV7-2
CDR3 protein: CASSLGSGGPEQETQYF

D gene: TRBD1
CDR3 length: 14
V gene: TRBV3-1/TRBV3-2
CDR3 protein: CASSLKSTGYEQYF

D gene: -
CDR3 length: 13
V gene: TRBV21-1
CDR3 protein: CASSSRAKNIQYF

D gene: -
CDR3 length: 13
V gene: TRBV7-2
CDR3 protein: CASSFVQGEGYTF

D gene: -
CDR3 length: 11
V gene: TRBV27
CDR3 protein: CASSSGYEQFF